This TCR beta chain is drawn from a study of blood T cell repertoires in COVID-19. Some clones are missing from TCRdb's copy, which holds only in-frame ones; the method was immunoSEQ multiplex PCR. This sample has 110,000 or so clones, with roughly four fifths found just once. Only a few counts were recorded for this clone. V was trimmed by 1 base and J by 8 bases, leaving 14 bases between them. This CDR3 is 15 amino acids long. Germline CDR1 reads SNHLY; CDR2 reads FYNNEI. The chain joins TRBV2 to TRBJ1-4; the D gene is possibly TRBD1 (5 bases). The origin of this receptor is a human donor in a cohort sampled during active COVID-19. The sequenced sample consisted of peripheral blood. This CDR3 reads CASSEGAGFREKLFF. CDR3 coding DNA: TGTGCCAGCAGTGAAGGGGCAGGGTTTCGAGAAAAACTGTTTTTT.